This T cell receptor (beta chain) comes out of a study of neurological immune-mediated disorders. Germline V lookup: CDR1 SGHTA, CDR2 FQGNSA. There are 17 residues in the CDR3. Trimming removed 1 base from V and 0 bases from J, with 10 bases in between. This clonotype was seen many times. TCRdb reprocessed the 5' RACE reads via MiXCR and lists one record per CDR3 protein. The table records some 95,000 distinct CDR3 sequences, around 3.3% of them present only once. Material for sequencing was PBMCs. This TCR was recovered from a woman in her late teens or twenties with multiple sclerosis. This sequence joins TRBV7-2 and TRBJ2-6, with D maybe TRBD1 (6 bases). The CDR3 reads CASSLVGGASGANVLTF. Written as DNA, the CDR3 is TGTGCCAGCAGCTTAGTAGGGGGAGCCTCTGGGGCCAACGTCCTGACTTTC.